This T cell receptor beta chain came from a study of identifying expanded T cells in peripheral blood. The ends lost 5 bases at V and 9 bases at J; junction bases unmatched: 9. The germline V gene encodes CDR1 MNHEY and CDR2 SMNVEV (reference sequence). CDR3 size: 15 residues. Healthy donors had no documented immune events, such as infections, while sampled. TCRdb's table, derived via immunoSEQ multiplex PCR, lists solely in-frame clones and lacks some. The repertoire includes under 120,000 clones, roughly 90% of them detected once, and 16% sits in the top ten. The J gene is TRBJ1-6, the V gene TRBV27, with 8 nucleotides matching TRBD1. This clonotype was sampled from a person between 18 and 69 years old in good health. The sample comprised blood. CDR3 in DNA: TGTGCCAGCAGTACCGGACAGGGACGACTTTCACCCCTCCACTTT. This gives the protein CASSTGQGRLSPLHF.